This entry is about one T cell receptor beta chain. No antigen is known for it. No base quality information exists; no much larger clone differs at one position. This entry comes from a study of vaccination effects on CD4 cells after COVID-19 (dated 2022 in TCRdb). Regarding the study in general: Two doses of either the BNT162b2 or the mRNA-1273 mRNA SARS-CoV-2 vaccine were administered to participants. SARS-CoV-2 spike-specific CD4+ TCR repertoires were compared before and after mRNA vaccination in COVID-19 convalescent patients and in infection-naive vaccine recipients. A total of more than 8 COVID-19 convalescent patients and a few SARS-CoV-2-naive healthy vaccine recipients were included in the full study. Cultures from other donors in the study were sequenced with the Oncomine TCR Beta short-read assay on an Illumina iSeq 100. General study outcomes and caveats: Limitations of the study were the small number of convalescent patients and the absence of early post-infection timepoints. Marked clonal contraction was observed in both infection-induced and vaccine-induced clones at late post-vaccination timepoints, consistent with waning T cell responses. Among healthy vaccine recipients, nearly all vaccine-induced clones were SARS-CoV-2 mono-reactive, and only 1 of 255 was cross-reactive with common cold coronaviruses.

The ViraFEST assay stimulated PBMC with viral peptide pools and then used TCR sequencing to identify antigen-specific CD4+ T cell clonotypes by expansion. After around 10 days of culture, CD4+ T cells were isolated with the EasySep CD4+ T cell isolation kit. None of the healthy vaccine recipients had a prior SARS-CoV-2 infection, which was confirmed by nucleocapsid antibody tests that came back negative both before and after vaccination. Each well held around 1.9 million PBMC cultured in IMDM containing approximately 5.3% human AB serum, 8.5 to 10 IU/ml IL-2 and gentamicin, along with around 9.4 ug/ml peptides. Half of the culture medium was replaced with fresh IL-2-containing medium on days 3 and 7. Each peptide stimulation condition was cultured in triplicate wells unless otherwise noted. Using Ficoll-Paque Plus gradient centrifugation, PBMC were separated from whole blood and then either used fresh or cryopreserved at -140C. The spike proteins of SARS-CoV-2 and of the common cold coronaviruses HCoV-NL63, HCoV-OC43 and HCoV-229E were spanned by overlapping peptide pools. The QIAamp micro DNA kit was used to extract genomic DNA from the cultured CD4+ T cells.

The CDR3 measures 14 amino acids from cysteine to phenylalanine. Kept here is only the CDR3 DNA, which spans 42 bases and is read in frame from base 1. The trim is 7 bases for V and 6 bases for J, with a gap of 18 bases between the germline ends. The germline V gene yields MNHEY for CDR1 and SVGAGI for CDR2. Library generation was performed with the immunoSEQ multiplex PCR assay. TCR beta CDR3 sequencing was performed on DNA from the cultured, isolated CD4+ T cells. Regarding the original processing steps: Non-productive TCR sequences were discarded, and reads were trimmed to the CDR3 region, with only CDR3s of 7 or more amino acids retained. The MANAFEST web app was used to identify antigen-specific clonotypes by comparing expansion in peptide wells with expansion in reference cultures. For clones to be considered positive, expansion at FDR<0.05 versus reference and all other wells, an odds ratio above 5, and a frequency above 0.1% in two replicate wells were required. A clonotype was called cross-reactive if it was significantly expanded both in SARS-CoV-2 spike wells and in at least one common cold coronavirus spike condition. CDR3 similarity was assessed by Levenshtein distance using the stringdist R package, and unrooted trees were constructed with ape in R 3.6.1. TCRdb obtained this table from immuneACCESS and retained in-frame rearrangements with V and J assigned. These tables miss some clones; where compared with another copy, unresolved V genes account for less than half of the shortfall, and the remainder is unexplained. V, J and clone size are those of that table, while D and trimming were read from the DNA. For this sample there are under 80,000 clones; 60% to 80% appear just once. Approximately 1.9% of the sample comes from the top ten.

The receptor comes from a human donor who received a COVID-19 vaccine. Sequenced here: CD4+ T cells from PBMCs cultured with HCoV-229E spike peptides, sampled before COVID-19 vaccination. This specimen's cell subset or site label, per the study, means: HCoV-229E spike overlapping peptide pool stimulation. The V gene is TRBV6-5 and the J gene is TRBJ1-2; TRBD1 is a weak D gene call, 5 bases matching. The sequenced DNA: TGTGCCAGCAAGGTCCGAGACTTGGGGCATGGCTACACCTTC. Its product reads: CASKVRDLGHGYTF.